This T cell receptor (beta chain) is drawn from a study of blood T cell repertoires in COVID-19. Study-wide background: Donors in the United States, Italy and Spain gave samples during acute or convalescent COVID-19. T cells, B-cell-depleted T cells, or PBMCs supplied cDNA or gDNA.

In the original analysis: From reference gene primer amplification, estimates of nucleated cell counts were derived. The protocol was immunoSEQ multiplex PCR, while the TCRdb copy is restricted to in-frame clones and leaves out a portion. The V and J calls and clone size are taken from that table; D and trimming were inferred from the DNA. The sample records about 220,000 clones, about three quarters being singletons. This CDR3 comprises 13 residues. Deletions cut 5 bases from V and 7 bases from J, with 9 bases between. Germline values: CDR1 MDHEN, CDR2 SYDVKM. The sequence was obtained from a woman in her 70s with acute or convalescent COVID-19. Material for sequencing was peripheral blood. This sequence joins TRBV28 and TRBJ1-6; D perhaps matches TRBD1 (5 bases). DNA for the CDR3: TGTGCCAGCAGTCGAGACAGAAATTCACCCCTCCACTTT. This encodes CASSRDRNSPLHF. The full variable domain, rest sourced from reference TRBV28 and TRBJ1-6, is DVKVTQSSRYLVKRTGEKVFLECVQDMDHENMFWYRQDPGLGLRLIYFSYDVKMKEKGDIPEGYSVSREKKERFSLILESASTNQTSMYLCASSRDRNSPLHFGNGTRLTVT.